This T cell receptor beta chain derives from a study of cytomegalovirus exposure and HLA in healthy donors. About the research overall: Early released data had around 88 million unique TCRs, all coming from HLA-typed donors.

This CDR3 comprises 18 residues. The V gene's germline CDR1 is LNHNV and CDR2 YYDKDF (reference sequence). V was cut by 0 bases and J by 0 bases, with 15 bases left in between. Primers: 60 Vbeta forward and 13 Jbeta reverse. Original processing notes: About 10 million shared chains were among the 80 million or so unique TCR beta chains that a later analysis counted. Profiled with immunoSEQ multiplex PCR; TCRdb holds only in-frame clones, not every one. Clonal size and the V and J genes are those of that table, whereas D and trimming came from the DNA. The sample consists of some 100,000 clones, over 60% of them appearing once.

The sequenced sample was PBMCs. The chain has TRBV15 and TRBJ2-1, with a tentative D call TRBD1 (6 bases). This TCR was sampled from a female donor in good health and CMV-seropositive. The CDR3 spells CATSRDSMGASSYNEQFF. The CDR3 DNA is TGTGCCACCAGCAGAGATTCGATGGGGGCCAGCTCCTACAATGAGCAGTTCTTC.